This entry features one T cell receptor (beta chain) sequence. Coverage ceases 3 residues before the CDR3 finishes, and the germline J gene fills in the end. This entry belongs to a study of T cells in women clearing cervical HPV infection. Produced via immunoSEQ multiplex PCR; TCRdb's table is partial and in-frame only. The sample has roughly 30,000 clones. Trimming pared 0 bases from V and 0 bases from J, leaving 5 bases between. The germline gives CDR1 SQVTM, CDR2 ANQGSEA. The CDR3 extends over 13 amino acids. This chain joins TRBV29-1 and TRBJ2-5, with D unclear. Sequencing input: blood buffy coat. The sequence came from a woman between 18 and 70 years old with a cervical HPV16 infection that either progressed to CIN3+ or cleared (not recorded which). CDR3 loop: CSVEEQNQETQYF. CDR3 DNA, as far as it was read: TGCAGCGTTGAAGAGCAGAACCAAGAGACC. The variable domain in full, completed from reference TRBV29-1 and TRBJ2-5, reads SAVISQKPSRDICQRGTSLTIQCQVDSQVTMMFWYRQQPGQSLTLIATANQGSEATYESGFVIDKFPISRPNLTFSTLTVSNMSPEDSSIYLCSVEEQNQETQYFGPGTRLLVL.